The rows below give T cell receptor beta chains drawn from one sample of a study of cytomegalovirus exposure and HLA in healthy donors. Assay used: immunoSEQ multiplex PCR; TCRdb lists only in-frame clones, some missing. This sample has some 160,000 clones; approximately 71% occur once, and the top ten carry 5.4%. The sample comprised PBMCs. Source of these receptors: a woman aged 18-29 years in good health and CMV-seropositive. The CDR3 runs from the conserved cysteine through the conserved F or W. Each record gives: V gene, J gene, D gene, clone size, CDR3 DNA, CDR3 protein. D genes are given only for firm matches. Clone size, where shown, is once, few, many, or a class for clones that have expanded.

TRBV12-5	TRBJ1-1	-	-	TGTGCTAGTGGTTTGTGGGCCGGCACTGAAGCTTTCTTT	CASGLWAGTEAFF
TRBV2	TRBJ2-1	TRBD2	-	TGTGCCAGCAGTGAAAGTGTGTGGCGGGGGAGGACCTACAATGAGCAGTTCTTC	CASSESVWRGRTYNEQFF
TRBV11-2	TRBJ2-5	TRBD2	few	TGTGCCAGCAGCTACTCAGCGGGGGATGGGGAGACCCAGTACTTC	CASSYSAGDGETQYF
TRBV11-3	TRBJ2-7	TRBD1	few	TGTGCCAGCAGCCCAGGACAGGTAGGGGAGCAGTACTTC	CASSPGQVGEQYF
TRBV5-4	TRBJ2-2	TRBD2	-	TGTGCCAGCAGCTCCGCCGGGACTAGGGGCACCGGGGAGCTGTTTTTT	CASSSAGTRGTGELFF
TRBV19	TRBJ2-5	-	few	TGTGCCAGTAACGACTACACCGGTGAGACCCAGTACTTC	CASNDYTGETQYF
TRBV30	TRBJ2-2	TRBD1	-	TGTGCCTGGAGTATGGACAGGGTAGGCACCGGGGAGCTGTTTTTT	CAWSMDRVGTGELFF
TRBV5-4	TRBJ1-1	TRBD1	-	TGTGCCAGCAGCTTGGACAGGGGGAACACTGAAGCTTTCTTT	CASSLDRGNTEAFF
TRBV25-1	TRBJ1-5	-	once	TGTGCCAGCACACAAGGGGTGGGTCAGCCCCAGCATTTT	CASTQGVGQPQHF
TRBV2	TRBJ1-2	TRBD1	few	TGTGCCAGCAGTGGGACAGGGGGGAACAGGGGCTACACCTTC	CASSGTGGNRGYTF
TRBV2	TRBJ2-7	-	-	TGTGCCAGCAGTGAAATAGGGACTGGGACCTACGAGCAGTACTTC	CASSEIGTGTYEQYF
TRBV9	TRBJ2-7	TRBD1	-	TGTGCCAGCAGCCTAGGGGACAGCTCCTACGAGCAGTACTTC	CASSLGDSSYEQYF
TRBV30	TRBJ1-1	-	-	TGTGCCTGGAGTGTCCGGAACACTGAAGCTTTCTTT	CAWSVRNTEAFF
TRBV9	TRBJ1-5	TRBD1	-	TGTGCCAGCAACCAACAGGGGGGCAATCAGCCCCAGCATTTT	CASNQQGGNQPQHF
TRBV7-2	TRBJ1-3	-	-	TGTGCCAGCAGCTTCAGGGCCAGCCCCACTGGAAACACCATATATTTT	CASSFRASPTGNTIYF
TRBV29-1	TRBJ1-1	-	-	TGCAGCGTTGGTGGCCGCAACACTGAAGCTTTCTTT	CSVGGRNTEAFF
TRBV27	TRBJ2-1	TRBD2	-	TGTGCCAGCAGTTTTCGGCTAGCGGGGGGGGATGAGCAGTTCTTC	CASSFRLAGGDEQFF
TRBV19	TRBJ1-2	-	-	TGTGCCAGTAGTATAGGGGGGGTCCTCGACTATGGCTACACCTTC	CASSIGGVLDYGYTF
TRBV30	TRBJ2-3	TRBD2	few	TGTGCTCGGCAGCTAGCGGGGCGGGCAGATACGCAGTATTTT	CARQLAGRADTQYF
TRBV4-2	TRBJ2-5	-	-	TGTGCCAGCAGCCAAGAGTTCGGGCGGGCTCAGACCCAGTACTTC	CASSQEFGRAQTQYF
TRBV25-1	TRBJ2-5	TRBD1	few	TGTGCCAGCAGTGATGACAGGGGTCAAGAGACCCAGTACTTC	CASSDDRGQETQYF
TRBV11-2	TRBJ2-1	-	-	TGTGCCAGCAGCTTAGGGCAGAACAATGAGCAGTTCTTC	CASSLGQNNEQFF
TRBV6-1	TRBJ2-7	TRBD1	-	TGTGCCAGCAGCCAGGACAGGAACGAGCAGTACTTC	CASSQDRNEQYF
TRBV5-4	TRBJ2-2	TRBD2	few	TGTGCCAGCAGCTCGGGACTAGCGGCGCCGAACACCGGGGAGCTGTTTTTT	CASSSGLAAPNTGELFF
TRBV19	TRBJ1-3	-	-	TGTGCCGGTAGTATGAGTGCAACTGGAAACACCATATATTTT	CAGSMSATGNTIYF
TRBV10-3	TRBJ1-5	-	-	TGTGCCATCAGTGAGTCCACTACCCAAAGGCCCCAGCATTTT	CAISESTTQRPQHF
TRBV12-5	TRBJ2-7	-	-	TGTGCTAGTGGTTTGCTCGGCTACGAGCAGTACTTC	CASGLLGYEQYF
TRBV11-2	TRBJ1-2	TRBD1	-	TGTGCCAGCAGCTGGGGTAGGGACAGTCGCTATGGCTACACCTTC	CASSWGRDSRYGYTF
TRBV28	TRBJ2-1	-	-	TGTGCCAGCAGTTGGGGGGAAACGGGCGTCGATGAGCAGTTCTTC	CASSWGETGVDEQFF
TRBV4-3	TRBJ2-1	TRBD2	-	TGCGCCAGCAGCCAAGCCGTAGCGGGGGAGAGCTCCTACAATGAGCAGTTCTTC	CASSQAVAGESSYNEQFF
TRBV7-2	TRBJ2-4	TRBD2	-	TGTGCCAGCAGCCGCGGGGGGCTAACCAAAAACATTCAGTACTTC	CASSRGGLTKNIQYF
TRBV30	TRBJ1-4	-	-	TGTGCCTGGGGAGGCGGACAGCCATCTGAAAAACTGTTTTTT	CAWGGGQPSEKLFF
TRBV15	TRBJ2-5	TRBD2	-	TGTGCCACCAGCAGAGATTGGGCTAGCGGGGGTGGGGAGACCCAGTACTTC	CATSRDWASGGGETQYF
TRBV6-6	TRBJ1-1	-	-	TGTGCCAGCAGGGGGGCCCTGAGCTCTGAAGCTTTCTTT	CASRGALSSEAFF
TRBV4-3	TRBJ2-2	-	once	TGCGCCAGCAGCCAAGAATCGCAGGCCGGGGAGCTGTTTTTT	CASSQESQAGELFF
TRBV28	TRBJ2-3	TRBD1	-	TGTGCCACCACGGGACAGGTCACAGATACGCAGTATTTT	CATTGQVTDTQYF
TRBV18	TRBJ1-4	-	few	TGTGCCAGCTCACCTGACTTAGGGGATGAAAAACTGTTTTTT	CASSPDLGDEKLFF
TRBV25-1	TRBJ1-2	-	-	TGTGCCAGCAGTGCCTCGTATGGCTACACCTTC	CASSASYGYTF
TRBV7-9	TRBJ1-5	TRBD1	-	TGTGCCAGCAGCCTAGGAACAGGGGAGCAGCCCCAGCATTTT	CASSLGTGEQPQHF
TRBV2	TRBJ1-1	-	-	TGTGCCAGCAGTGAAGCGGATGTCTGGGGGCGGGCATCGAACACTGAAGCTTTCTTT	CASSEADVWGRASNTEAFF
TRBV27	TRBJ1-5	TRBD1	-	TGTGCCAGCAGTCGACAGGGAACAACGGCCCAGCATTTT	CASSRQGTTAQHF
TRBV10-3	TRBJ1-5	TRBD1	few	TGTGCCATCAGTTTCGGACAGGGCAGCAATCAGCCCCAGCATTTT	CAISFGQGSNQPQHF
TRBV19	TRBJ1-2	TRBD1	-	TGTGCCAGTAGTATAGAAGGAGGACAGGTCTATGGCTACACCTTC	CASSIEGGQVYGYTF
TRBV4-1	TRBJ1-1	-	-	TGCGCCAGCAAAGCCCAGGCAGGACAGAACACTGAAGCTTTCTTT	CASKAQAGQNTEAFF